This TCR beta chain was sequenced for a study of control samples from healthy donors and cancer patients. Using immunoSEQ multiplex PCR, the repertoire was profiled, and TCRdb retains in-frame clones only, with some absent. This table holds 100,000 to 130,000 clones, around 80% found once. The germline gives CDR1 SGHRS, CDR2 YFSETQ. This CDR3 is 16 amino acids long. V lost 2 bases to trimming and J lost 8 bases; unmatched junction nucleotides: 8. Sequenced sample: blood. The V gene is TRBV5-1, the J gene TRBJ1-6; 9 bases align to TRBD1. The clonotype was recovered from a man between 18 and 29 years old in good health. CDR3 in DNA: TGCGCCAGCAGCTTACCCAGACAGGGGGGAGATTCACCCCTCCACTTT. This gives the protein CASSLPRQGGDSPLHF.